Listed here are 20 T cell receptor beta chains from one sample, sequenced in a study of T cell responses to AZD1222 COVID-19 vaccine. Profiled with immunoSEQ multiplex PCR; TCRdb holds only in-frame clones, not every one. The repertoire holds 140,000 to 150,000 clones, with around 83% as singletons. Sequences were derived from peripheral blood, sampled 28 days after the second AZD1222 dose. These receptors were obtained from an adult who received the AZD1222 COVID-19 vaccine.

The chain joins TRBV29-1 to TRBJ2-5, with a weak D call TRBD1 (6 bases). Germline lookup yields CDR1 SQVTM and CDR2 ANQGSEA. Trimming removed 8 bases from V and 5 bases from J, with 15 bases in between. This CDR3 region has 12 residues. The CDR3 here is CSSVGAWETQYF. For the CDR3, the DNA is TGCAGCTCTGTGGGGGCATGGGAGACCCAGTACTTC.

The gene calls are TRBV4-2 and TRBJ1-2; a possible D gene is TRBD1 (5 bases). V was clipped by 4 bases and J by 4 bases, with 22 bases between them. CDR1 LGHNA and CDR2 YNFKEQ come from the germline V gene. The CDR3 runs to 17 residues. CDR3 sequence: CASSPEAGTTTAYGYTF. The CDR3 DNA reads as TGTGCCAGCAGCCCCGAGGCAGGGACCACCACCGCCTATGGCTACACCTTC.

This clone was seen a handful of times. A read error may produce the germline difference seen at one junction end. The rearrangement joins TRBV4-1 to TRBJ2-3, with D possibly being TRBD1 or TRBD2 (6 bases each). The germline V gene encodes CDR1 MGHRA and CDR2 YSYEKL. The CDR3 spans 12 residues. Here the CDR3 DNA reads TGCGCCAGCAGCCCTAATACGGGGGCGCTTGATTTT. This codes for CASSPNTGALDF.

The chain joins TRBV6-5 to TRBJ2-7; 12 bases agree with TRBD2. The CDR3 length is 13 residues. The V and J ends lost 10 bases and 4 bases, in that order; junction bases with no gene match: 5. Germline-derived CDR1 and CDR2 are MNHEY and SVGAGI. Written as DNA, the CDR3 is TGTGCCACCTCTAGCGGGGGGGAGTACGAGCAGTACTTC. Translating gives CATSSGGEYEQYF.

V and J are TRBV5-1 and TRBJ1-1, with a possible D match to TRBD1 (5 bases). The germline V gene has CDR1 SGHRS and CDR2 YFSETQ. The CDR3 is 14 amino acids. The V and J ends lost 0 bases and 5 bases respectively, with 11 bases between them. CDR3 region: CASSLAAGRTEAFF. CDR3 DNA sequence: TGCGCCAGCAGCTTGGCCGCAGGGCGGACTGAAGCTTTCTTT.

The CDR3: CAISAGQGYEQFF. The CDR3 nucleotides read TGTGCCATCAGCGCCGGACAGGGCTATGAGCAGTTCTTC. This chain joins TRBV10-3 and TRBJ2-1, with 8 positions matching TRBD1. This CDR3 spans 13 amino acids. The germline gives CDR1 ENHRY, CDR2 SYGVKD. Trimming cost V 6 bases and J 8 bases; bases outside gene matches: 6.

V usage is TRBV19 and J usage is TRBJ2-1; 11 nucleotides match TRBD2. V was clipped by 5 bases and J by 7 bases; unmatched bases: 4. The CDR3 is made up of 14 amino acids. CDR1 LNHDA and CDR2 SQIVND come from the germline V gene (reference sequence). The CDR3 nucleotides are TGTGCCAGTAGTCCGGTAGCGGGAGGGAATGAGCAGTTCTTC. Translated: CASSPVAGGNEQFF.

For the CDR3, the DNA is TGTGCCAGCAGTGGGAGCTCCTACGAGCAGTACTTC. Translating gives CASSGSSYEQYF. The V call is TRBV2, the J call TRBJ2-7, with D hard to call. The CDR3 totals 12 residues. V dropped 4 bases and J dropped 0 bases, with 4 bases sitting between them. Germline V gene sequence: CDR1 SNHLY, CDR2 FYNNEI.

The V call is TRBV7-6, the J call TRBJ2-3; TRBD2 aligns across 8 bases. CDR1 SGHVS and CDR2 FNYEAQ come from the germline V gene. CDR3 size: 15 residues. V trimming: 5 bases; J trimming: 6 bases; junction bases outside the gene matches: 10. This chain's CDR3 is CASSILAVPGDTQYF. CDR3 nucleotide sequence: TGTGCCAGCAGCATACTAGCGGTCCCCGGGGATACGCAGTATTTT.

The chain carries TRBV28 and TRBJ1-2; 11 positions match TRBD1. V lost 3 bases, J lost 2 bases, and 5 bases stayed unmatched. Looked up from germline, CDR1 is MDHEN and CDR2 is SYDVKM. The CDR3 spans 16 residues. Here the CDR3 reads CASSLVRDRGNYGYTF. As DNA, the CDR3 is TGTGCCAGCAGTTTGGTTCGGGACAGGGGGAACTATGGCTACACCTTC.

V and J are TRBV14 and TRBJ2-1, with D hard to call. Germline values: CDR1 SGHDN, CDR2 FVKESK. The CDR3 contains 16 residues. Trimming removed 3 bases at V and 3 bases at J, with 15 bases between. CDR3 residues: CASSHTTRAVYNEQFF. As DNA, the CDR3 is TGTGCCAGCAGCCATACGACCCGCGCGGTCTACAATGAGCAGTTCTTC.

In its sample, this clone was seen a few times. The chain couples TRBV2 to TRBJ2-3; 7 bases agree with TRBD1. The J segment lost 2 bases and the V segment lost 5 bases, leaving 4 bases of the junction unmatched. CDR3 length: 14 amino acids. Germline CDR1 is SNHLY and CDR2 is FYNNEI. In DNA form, the CDR3 reads TGTGCCAGCAGTCTACAGGGGACCACAGATACGCAGTATTTT. Its protein is CASSLQGTTDTQYF.

This clone was seen a few times. The CDR3 protein is CASSPSQYSTEAFF. DNA of the CDR3: TGTGCCAGCAGCCCAAGCCAGTATTCCACTGAAGCTTTCTTT. The chain joins TRBV3-1 (or the pseudogene TRBV3-2) to TRBJ1-1; D gene ambiguous. The CDR3 totals 14 residues. V was clipped by 4 bases and J by 4 bases, with 13 bases between them. Per the germline V gene, CDR1 is LGHDT and CDR2 is YNNKEL (reference sequence).

The V and J genes are TRBV18 and TRBJ1-6; possibly TRBD1 for D (6 bases). The germline gives CDR1 KGHSH, CDR2 LQKENI. With 6 bases removed from V and 7 bases from J, the gap between germline ends came to 16 bases. This CDR3 comprises 15 residues. The CDR3 DNA sequence: TGTGCCAGCTCGCCAAGCTCAGGGGTAAATTCACCCCTCCACTTT. Protein sequence: CASSPSSGVNSPLHF.

In this sample, this clone turned up once. The chain joins TRBV7-2 to TRBJ1-4; perhaps TRBD1 as D (6 bases). Germline lookup yields CDR1 SGHTA and CDR2 FQGNSA. The CDR3 extends over 15 amino acids. The V end lost 9 bases, the J end lost 4 bases, and 18 bases lay between the germline ends. CDR3 in amino acids: CASSRGGPLNEKLFF. In nucleotides, the CDR3 is TGTGCCAGTAGCAGAGGGGGGCCACTTAATGAAAAACTGTTTTTT.

J is TRBJ2-7 and V is TRBV9; D might be TRBD1 (5 bases). The CDR3 totals 14 residues. Trimming left V 3 bases short and J 0 bases short, with 10 bases between. Germline values: CDR1 SGDLS, CDR2 YYNGEE. CDR3 DNA sequence: TGTGCCAGCAGCGATGGGGCCGACTCCTACGAGCAGTACTTC. Protein: CASSDGADSYEQYF.

This clone came up once. The chain joins TRBV19 to TRBJ1-5; weak D call: TRBD1 (5 bases). The V gene's germline CDR1 is LNHDA and CDR2 SQIVND (reference sequence). The CDR3 has 17 amino acids. The germline V and J ends were trimmed by 6 bases and 0 bases, with 18 bases remaining between them. CDR3 DNA: TGTGCCAGTAGACCCCGGGACGGGTATCTTAGCAATCAGCCCCAGCATTTT. This codes for CASRPRDGYLSNQPQHF.

This clone has a handful of counts. The chain joins TRBV2 to TRBJ2-7; possibly TRBD2 for D (5 bases). The CDR3 has 13 amino acids. Germline lookup yields CDR1 SNHLY and CDR2 FYNNEI. V gave up 4 bases and J gave up 6 bases, with 13 bases separating them. The CDR3 here is CASSVDGRGEQYF. The CDR3 coding sequence is TGTGCCAGCAGTGTAGATGGGAGAGGCGAGCAGTACTTC.

This clone was seen just once. This rearrangement joins TRBV9 to TRBJ2-7; D is possibly TRBD2 (6 bases). The CDR3 length is 16 residues. CDR1 and CDR2 (germline): SGDLS, YYNGEE. V was trimmed by 4 bases and J by 1 base, leaving 18 bases between them. The CDR3 loop reads CASSLTPGVSSYEQYF. As DNA, the CDR3 is TGTGCCAGCAGCCTGACACCGGGGGTTAGTTCCTACGAGCAGTACTTC. Full variable domain (remainder filled in from reference TRBV9 and TRBJ2-7): DSGVTQTPKHLITATGQRVTLRCSPRSGDLSVYWYQQSLDQGLQFLIQYYNGEERAKGNILERFSAQQFPDLHSELNLSSLELGDSALYFCASSLTPGVSSYEQYFGPGTRLTVT.

The chain links TRBV19 to TRBJ1-1, with 7 nucleotides matching TRBD1. Germline assignment: CDR1 LNHDA and CDR2 SQIVND (reference sequence). This CDR3 comprises 14 residues. V shed 2 bases and J 1 base; nucleotides not matched to a gene: 1. The CDR3 DNA sequence: TGTGCCAGTAGTATACGGACAGGGAACACTGAAGCTTTCTTT. Protein sequence: CASSIRTGNTEAFF.